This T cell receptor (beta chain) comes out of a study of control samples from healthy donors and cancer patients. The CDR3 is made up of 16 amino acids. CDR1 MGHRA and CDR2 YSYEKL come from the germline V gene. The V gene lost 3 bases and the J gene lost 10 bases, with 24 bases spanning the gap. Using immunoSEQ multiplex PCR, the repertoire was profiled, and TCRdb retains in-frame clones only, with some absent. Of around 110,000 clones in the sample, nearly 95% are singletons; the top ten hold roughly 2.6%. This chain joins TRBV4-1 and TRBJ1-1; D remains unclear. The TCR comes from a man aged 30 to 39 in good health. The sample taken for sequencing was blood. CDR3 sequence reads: CASSQAHLRKETVAFF. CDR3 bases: TGCGCCAGCAGCCAGGCGCACCTTCGAAAGGAAACGGTAGCTTTCTTT.